This T cell receptor (beta chain) was found in a study of T cell responses to AZD1222 COVID-19 vaccine. Data came from immunoSEQ multiplex PCR; TCRdb stores just in-frame clones and leaves some out. The sample lists about 150,000 clones, approximately 90% occurring once. CDR3 length: 15 residues. V dropped 2 bases and J dropped 5 bases, with 15 bases sitting between them. In germline, CDR1 is SGHTA, CDR2 FQGTGA. The TCR originated in an adult in good health. The gene calls are TRBV7-3 and TRBJ2-5, with TRBD2 as a possible D gene (6 bases). Material: peripheral blood, obtained on day 0 of AZD1222 vaccination. CDR3 bases: TGTGCCAGCAGCTTAGGTCTGGCGGGGAGCGAGACCCAGTACTTC. Its protein product is CASSLGLAGSETQYF. Using reference TRBV7-3 and TRBJ2-5 for the parts outside the CDR3, the full variable domain is GAGVSQTPSNKVTEKGKYVELRCDPISGHTALYWYRQSLGQGPEFLIYFQGTGAADDSGLPNDRFFAVRPEGSVSTLKIQRTERGDSAVYLCASSLGLAGSETQYFGPGTRLLVL.